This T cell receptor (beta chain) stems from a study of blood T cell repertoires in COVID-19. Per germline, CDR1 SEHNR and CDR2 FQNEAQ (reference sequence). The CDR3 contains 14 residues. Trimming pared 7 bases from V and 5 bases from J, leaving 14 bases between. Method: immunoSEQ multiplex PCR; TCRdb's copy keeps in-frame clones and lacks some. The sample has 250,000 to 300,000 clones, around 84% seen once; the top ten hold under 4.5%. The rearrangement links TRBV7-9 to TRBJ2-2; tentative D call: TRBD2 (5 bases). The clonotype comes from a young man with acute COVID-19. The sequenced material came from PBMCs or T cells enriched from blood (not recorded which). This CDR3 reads CASIGPPGTGELFF. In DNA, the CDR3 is TGTGCCAGCATTGGGCCCCCGGGAACCGGGGAGCTGTTTTTT.